These 14 T cell receptor beta chains were sequenced from one sample in a study of T-cell memory formation after mild COVID-19. TCRdb recomputed calls from the 5' RACE reads with MiXCR, one row per CDR3 protein. The sample lists approximately 290,000 distinct CDR3 sequences, 15% to 20% occurring once. What was sequenced was PBMCs or a T cell subset sorted from them (not recorded which). These receptors were collected from a man between 18 and 35 years old who had mild COVID-19 (a few samples of this study predate the infection). Cell type and time point are not known.

The chain has TRBV12-3 or TRBV12-4 and TRBJ1-2; tentatively, D is TRBD1 (6 bases). V shed 5 bases and J shed 5 bases, with 12 bases lying between them. The CDR3 has 13 amino acids. The CDR3 DNA sequence: TGTGCCAGCAGTGCGGACAGCGTTTATGGCTACACCTTC. Its translation: CASSADSVYGYTF.

Many counts were recorded for this clonotype. This chain joins TRBV15 and TRBJ1-1, with D hard to call. V was trimmed by 0 bases and J by 1 base, leaving 6 bases between them. The CDR3 is 14 residues long. CDR1 and CDR2 from the germline V gene are LNHNV and YYDKDF (reference sequence). The CDR3 DNA reads as TGTGCCACCAGCAGAGATTACAGGAACACTGAAGCTTTCTTT. It translates to CATSRDYRNTEAFF.

This clonotype appeared a few times. The chain has TRBV20-1 and TRBJ2-2, with TRBD1 as a possible D gene (5 bases). From germline, CDR1 is DFQATT and CDR2 SNEGSKA (reference sequence). Trimming removed 6 bases at V and 6 bases at J, with 14 bases between. This CDR3 is 13 amino acids long. The CDR3 loop is CSADLGVPGELFF. In nucleotides, the CDR3 is TGCAGTGCCGACCTAGGGGTCCCCGGGGAGCTGTTTTTT.

In this sample, this clonotype turned up a few times. The genes are TRBV25-1 and TRBJ2-1; D perhaps matches TRBD2 (7 bases). The germline V gene encodes CDR1 MGHDK and CDR2 SYGVNS. Trimming removed 3 bases from V and 9 bases from J, with 18 bases in between. The CDR3 has 15 residues. CDR3 DNA sequence: TGTGCCAGCAGTGACCCCGGAGGGGGGGCGTTTGAGCAGTTCTTC. This encodes CASSDPGGGAFEQFF.

The V gene is TRBV4-1, the J gene TRBJ1-6, with a tentative D call TRBD1 (5 bases). The germline V gene has CDR1 MGHRA and CDR2 YSYEKL. Trimming shortened V by 3 bases and J by 9 bases, and 15 bases separated the two germline ends. CDR3 length equals 15 residues. The CDR3 coding sequence is TGCGCCAGCAGCCAGGTGGGACCGGAGAGTTCACCCCTCCACTTT. Translation gives CASSQVGPESSPLHF.

A note on this clonotype: This may arise from a read error, as a much more abundant clone is one base away. The chain employs TRBV4-1 and TRBJ1-1; possibly TRBD1 for D (6 bases). CDR3 length: 13 amino acids. Germline CDR1 MGHRA, CDR2 YSYEKL. The V and J ends lost 7 bases and 1 base respectively, with 10 bases between them. CDR3: CASNEQGNTEAFF. Written as DNA, the CDR3 is TGCGCCAGCAACGAACAGGGGAACACTGAAGCTTTCTTT.

This clonotype was seen a few times. CDR3 loop: CASSVQGPNEQFF. CDR3 nucleotide sequence: TGTGCCAGCAGCGTCCAAGGGCCCAATGAGCAGTTCTTC. The V and J genes are TRBV9 and TRBJ2-1; D gene unclear. The length of the CDR3 is 13 residues. Germline V lookup: CDR1 SGDLS, CDR2 YYNGEE. Trimming took 2 bases from V and 6 from J, leaving 9 bases between them.

This clonotype turned up a few times. The genes are TRBV29-1 and TRBJ2-7, with 9 positions matching TRBD1. J gave up 5 bases and V 7 bases, and 9 bases lay outside the gene matches. This CDR3 contains 13 residues. Germline CDR1 and CDR2: SQVTM and ANQGSEA. DNA of the CDR3: TGCAGCGCAAGGACAGGGGAGAGGGACGAGCAGTACTTC. Amino acids: CSARTGERDEQYF.

This CDR3 is CASSPQLGGETQYF. The CDR3, as DNA: TGCGCCAGCAGCCCCCAGCTAGGGGGAGAGACCCAGTACTTC. The chain carries TRBV5-1 and TRBJ2-5, with D perhaps matching TRBD1 (6 bases). The CDR3 is made up of 14 amino acids. The germline V gene has CDR1 SGHRS and CDR2 YFSETQ. The V gene lost 4 bases and the J gene lost 4 bases, with 14 bases spanning the gap.

The V gene is TRBV7-2, the J gene TRBJ2-6, with a tentative D call TRBD1 (7 bases). With 5 bases removed from V and 2 bases from J, the gap between germline ends came to 13 bases. Looked up from germline, CDR1 is SGHTA and CDR2 is FQGNSA. This CDR3 is 16 amino acids long. CDR3 amino acids: CASSPQGGAGANVLTF. In DNA form, the CDR3 reads TGTGCCAGCAGCCCTCAGGGGGGAGCTGGGGCCAACGTCCTGACTTTC.

This clonotype was found a few times. The rearrangement links TRBV7-2 to TRBJ2-3; 10 bases are a match to TRBD2. The CDR3 runs 16 residues. Unmatched junction bases numbered 6, after V lost 5 bases and J lost 1 base. Germline-derived CDR1 and CDR2 are SGHTA and FQGNSA. The CDR3 loop is CASSRAGGPGTDTQYF. The CDR3 nucleotides read TGTGCCAGCAGCCGAGCGGGGGGGCCTGGCACAGATACGCAGTATTTT.

This clonotype was recorded many times. The J gene is TRBJ1-5, the V gene TRBV2, with TRBD1 identical over 9 bases. The CDR3 sequence is 14 residues long. Germline trimming cut 4 bases from V and 5 bases from J; bases unmatched to any gene: 3. Looked up from germline, CDR1 is SNHLY and CDR2 is FYNNEI. CDR3 protein: CASSGTGADQPQHF. The CDR3 DNA reads as TGTGCCAGCAGTGGGACAGGGGCCGATCAGCCCCAGCATTTT.

This clonotype was seen a few times. The chain recombines TRBV20-1 with TRBJ1-2; possibly TRBD1 for D (5 bases). Looked up from germline, CDR1 is DFQATT and CDR2 is SNEGSKA (reference sequence). Deletions cut 6 bases from V and 0 bases from J, with 8 bases between. This CDR3 is built from 12 residues. The CDR3 DNA reads TGCAGTGCCGAGGGGCCTAACTATGGCTACACCTTC. Its translation is CSAEGPNYGYTF.

This clonotype was counted at least ten times. The chain employs TRBV5-1 and TRBJ2-3, with 10 bases aligning to TRBD2. Looked up from germline, CDR1 is SGHRS and CDR2 is YFSETQ. The CDR3 has 16 amino acids. V was pared by 6 bases and J by 2 bases, with 9 bases of the junction left unmatched. In nucleotides, the CDR3 is TGCGCCAGCATGCTTGGACTAGCGGATTCCACAGATACGCAGTATTTT. Residues: CASMLGLADSTDTQYF.